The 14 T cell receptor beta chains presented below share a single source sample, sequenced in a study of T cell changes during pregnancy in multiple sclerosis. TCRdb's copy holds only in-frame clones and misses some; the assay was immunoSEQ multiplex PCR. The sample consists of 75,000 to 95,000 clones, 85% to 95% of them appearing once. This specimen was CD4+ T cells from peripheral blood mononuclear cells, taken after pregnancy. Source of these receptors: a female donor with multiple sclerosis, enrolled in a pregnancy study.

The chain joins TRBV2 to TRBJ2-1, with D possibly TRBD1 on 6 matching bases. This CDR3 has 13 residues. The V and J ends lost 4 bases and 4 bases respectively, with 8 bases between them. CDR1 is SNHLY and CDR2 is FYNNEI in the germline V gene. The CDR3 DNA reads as TGTGCCAGCAGTGCGGACAGTTACAATGAGCAGTTCTTC. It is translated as CASSADSYNEQFF.

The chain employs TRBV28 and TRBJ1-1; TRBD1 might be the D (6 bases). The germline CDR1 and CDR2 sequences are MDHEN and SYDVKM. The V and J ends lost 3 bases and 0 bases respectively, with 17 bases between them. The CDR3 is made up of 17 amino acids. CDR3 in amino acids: CASSFPSPGGMNTEAFF. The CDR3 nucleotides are TGTGCCAGCAGTTTCCCCTCTCCGGGGGGCATGAACACTGAAGCTTTCTTT.

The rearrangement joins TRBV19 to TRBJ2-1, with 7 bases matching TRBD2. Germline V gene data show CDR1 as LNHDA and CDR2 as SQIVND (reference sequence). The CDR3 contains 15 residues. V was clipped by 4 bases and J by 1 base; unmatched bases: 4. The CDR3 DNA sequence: TGTGCCAGTAGTACTAGCGGATTTTCCTACAATGAGCAGTTCTTC. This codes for CASSTSGFSYNEQFF.

The DNA for the CDR3 is TGTGCCTGGAATACTCTCTCTGGAAACACCATATATTTT. Amino acids: CAWNTLSGNTIYF. V gene TRBV30 combines with J gene TRBJ1-3; no firm D call. CDR1 and CDR2 (germline): GTSNPN, SVGIG (reference sequence). Trimming shortened V by 4 bases and J by 0 bases, and 7 bases separated the two germline ends. The CDR3 covers 13 residues.

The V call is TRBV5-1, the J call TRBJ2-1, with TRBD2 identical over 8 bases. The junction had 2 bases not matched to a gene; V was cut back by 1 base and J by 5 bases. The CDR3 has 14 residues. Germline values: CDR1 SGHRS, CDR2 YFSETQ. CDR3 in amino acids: CASSLTSGNNEQFF. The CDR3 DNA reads TGCGCCAGCAGCTTGACTAGCGGCAACAATGAGCAGTTCTTC.

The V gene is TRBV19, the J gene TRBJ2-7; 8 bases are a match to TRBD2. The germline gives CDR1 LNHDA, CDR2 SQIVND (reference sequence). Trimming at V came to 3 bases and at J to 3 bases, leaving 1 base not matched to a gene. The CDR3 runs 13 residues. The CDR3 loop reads CASSMTSVYEQYF. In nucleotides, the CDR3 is TGTGCCAGTAGTATGACTAGCGTCTACGAGCAGTACTTC. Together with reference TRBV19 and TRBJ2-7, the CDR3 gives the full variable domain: DGGITQSPKYLFRKEGQNVTLSCEQNLNHDAMYWYRQDPGQGLRLIYYSQIVNDFQKGDIAEGYSVSREKKESFPLTVTSAQKNPTAFYLCASSMTSVYEQYFGPGTRLTVT.

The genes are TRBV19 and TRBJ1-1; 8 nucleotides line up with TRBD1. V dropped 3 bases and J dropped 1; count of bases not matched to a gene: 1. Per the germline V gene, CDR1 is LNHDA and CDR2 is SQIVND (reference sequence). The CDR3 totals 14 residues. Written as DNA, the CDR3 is TGTGCCAGTAGTATCGGGACAGGGAACACTGAAGCTTTCTTT. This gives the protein CASSIGTGNTEAFF.

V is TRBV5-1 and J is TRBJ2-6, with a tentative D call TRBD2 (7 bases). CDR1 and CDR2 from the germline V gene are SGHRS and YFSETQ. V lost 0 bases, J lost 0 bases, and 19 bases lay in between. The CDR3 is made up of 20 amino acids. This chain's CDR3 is CASSLAGSGGVFSGANVLTF. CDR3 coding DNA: TGCGCCAGCAGCTTGGCCGGGTCGGGGGGCGTTTTCTCTGGGGCCAACGTCCTGACTTTC. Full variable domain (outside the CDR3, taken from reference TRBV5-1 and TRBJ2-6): KAGVTQTPRYLIKTRGQQVTLSCSPISGHRSVSWYQQTPGQGLQFLFEYFSETQRNKGNFPGRFSGRQFSNSRSEMNVSTLELGDSALYLCASSLAGSGGVFSGANVLTFGAGSRLTVL.

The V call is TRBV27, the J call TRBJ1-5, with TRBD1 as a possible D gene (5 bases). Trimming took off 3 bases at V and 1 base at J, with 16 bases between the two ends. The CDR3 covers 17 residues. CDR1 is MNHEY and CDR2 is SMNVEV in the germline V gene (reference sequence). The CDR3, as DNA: TGTGCCAGCAGTTTGGGGGGAGGGGCCGTAAGCAATCAGCCCCAGCATTTT. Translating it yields CASSLGGGAVSNQPQHF.

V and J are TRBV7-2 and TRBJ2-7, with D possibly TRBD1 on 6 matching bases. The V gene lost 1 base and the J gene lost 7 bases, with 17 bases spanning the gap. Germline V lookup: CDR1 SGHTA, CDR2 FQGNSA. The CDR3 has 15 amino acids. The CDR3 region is CASSLVGGPFREQYF. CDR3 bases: TGTGCCAGCAGCTTAGTTGGGGGCCCCTTTCGGGAGCAGTACTTC.

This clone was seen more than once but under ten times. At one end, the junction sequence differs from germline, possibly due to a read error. The CDR3 is CASTDRGVGGTRSF. DNA for the CDR3: TGTGCCAGTACCGACCGGGGGGTTGGAGGGACTAGATCATTT. The V gene is TRBV19, the J gene TRBJ2-3; 8 nucleotides match TRBD2. The germline V gene encodes CDR1 LNHDA and CDR2 SQIVND (reference sequence). This CDR3 spans 14 amino acids.

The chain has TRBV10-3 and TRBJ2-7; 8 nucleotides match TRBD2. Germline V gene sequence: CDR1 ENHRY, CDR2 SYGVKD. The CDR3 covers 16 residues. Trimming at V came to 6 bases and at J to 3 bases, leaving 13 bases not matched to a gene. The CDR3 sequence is CAIRETTSGGFYEQYF. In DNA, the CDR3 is TGTGCCATCAGAGAGACTACTAGCGGAGGATTCTACGAGCAGTACTTC.

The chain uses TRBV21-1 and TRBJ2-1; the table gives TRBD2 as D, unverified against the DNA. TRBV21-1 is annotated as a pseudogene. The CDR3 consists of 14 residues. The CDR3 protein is CASSGLAGAHEQFF. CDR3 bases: TGTGCCAGCTCCGGACTAGCGGGAGCACATGAGCAGTTCTTC.

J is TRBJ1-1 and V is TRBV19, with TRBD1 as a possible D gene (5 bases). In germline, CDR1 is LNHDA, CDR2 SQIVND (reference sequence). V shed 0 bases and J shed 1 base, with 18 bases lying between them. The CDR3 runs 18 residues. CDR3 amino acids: CASSIDFDWRGENTEAFF. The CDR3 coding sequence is TGTGCCAGTAGTATAGATTTTGACTGGAGGGGCGAGAACACTGAAGCTTTCTTT. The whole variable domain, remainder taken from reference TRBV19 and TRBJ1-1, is DGGITQSPKYLFRKEGQNVTLSCEQNLNHDAMYWYRQDPGQGLRLIYYSQIVNDFQKGDIAEGYSVSREKKESFPLTVTSAQKNPTAFYLCASSIDFDWRGENTEAFFGQGTRLTVV.